Following are 8 T cell receptor beta chains from one sample sequenced in a study of T cell responses to AZD1222 COVID-19 vaccine. Here immunoSEQ multiplex PCR was the method, and the copy in TCRdb shows in-frame clones only, minus some. Of about 150,000 clones listed, 80% to 90% were seen once; the top ten hold roughly 10%. The sequencing used peripheral blood, collected 28 days after the second AZD1222 dose. The origin of the receptors is an adult who received the AZD1222 COVID-19 vaccine.

The chain recombines TRBV7-6 with TRBJ2-1; D possibly uses TRBD1 or TRBD2 (5 bases each). The V gene's germline CDR1 is SGHVS and CDR2 FNYEAQ. This CDR3 comprises 15 residues. Trimming took off 2 bases at V and 2 bases at J, with 10 bases between the two ends. CDR3 amino acids: CASSLRVGAYNEQFF. The CDR3 nucleotides are TGTGCCAGCAGCTTAAGGGTGGGGGCCTACAATGAGCAGTTCTTC.

This clone was seen only a few times. This rearrangement joins TRBV28 to TRBJ2-1, with D maybe TRBD1 (6 bases). Looked up from germline, CDR1 is MDHEN and CDR2 is SYDVKM. The CDR3 is 12 residues long. V lost 5 bases to trimming and J lost 9 bases, with 11 bases between them. The CDR3 here is CASSEQGSEQFF. The CDR3, as DNA: TGTGCCAGCAGTGAACAGGGTTCTGAGCAGTTCTTC.

The rearrangement links TRBV6-2 or TRBV6-3 to TRBJ2-5, with 7 bases aligning to TRBD2. Per the germline V gene, CDR1 is MNHEY and CDR2 is SVGEGT. This CDR3 comprises 16 residues. With V trimmed by 2 bases and J by 5 bases, 11 bases remained unmatched. CDR3 in amino acids: CASSYRPAGVGETQYF. As DNA, the CDR3 is TGTGCCAGCAGTTACCGACCCGCGGGAGTCGGCGAGACCCAGTACTTC.

The chain combines TRBV7-2 with TRBJ1-4, with 7 bases fitting TRBD1. The CDR3 spans 15 residues. CDR1 SGHTA and CDR2 FQGNSA come from the germline V gene. V trimming: 4 bases; J trimming: 7 bases; junction bases outside the gene matches: 9. CDR3 protein: CASSSGDSSVEKLFF. CDR3 nucleotides: TGTGCCAGCAGCTCCGGGGACAGCTCCGTTGAAAAACTGTTTTTT.

The chain joins TRBV29-1 to TRBJ2-5; 8 bases align to TRBD2. The trim removed 7 bases at V and 2 bases at J, leaving 12 bases unmatched. This CDR3 is 15 amino acids long. Germline V gene sequence: CDR1 SQVTM, CDR2 ANQGSEA. CDR3 amino acids: CSARRSGSWQETQYF. CDR3 nucleotides: TGCAGCGCCCGCCGGAGCGGGAGTTGGCAAGAGACCCAGTACTTC.

The V and J genes are TRBV6-5 and TRBJ1-1; 7 nucleotides match TRBD1. The CDR3 is 15 amino acids. CDR1 and CDR2 (germline): MNHEY, SVGAGI. The J segment lost 0 bases and the V segment lost 6 bases, leaving 7 bases of the junction unmatched. The CDR3 DNA is TGTGCCAGCAGACAGAGGGGGCGTATGAACACTGAAGCTTTCTTT. Amino acids: CASRQRGRMNTEAFF.

CDR3 in amino acids: CATSRDRGLAGQSPYEQYF. The DNA of the CDR3 is TGTGCCACCAGCAGAGATCGGGGACTAGCGGGACAAAGTCCCTACGAGCAGTACTTC. This chain connects TRBV15 to TRBJ2-7; 13 nucleotides agree with TRBD2. The CDR3 is made up of 19 amino acids. Germline V gene data show CDR1 as LNHNV and CDR2 as YYDKDF (reference sequence). Trimming at V came to 0 bases and at J to 2 bases, leaving 10 bases not matched to a gene. Full variable domain (remainder filled in from reference TRBV15 and TRBJ2-7): DAMVIQNPRYQVTQFGKPVTLSCSQTLNHNVMYWYQQKSSQAPKLLFHYYDKDFNNEADTPDNFQSRRPNTSFCFLDIRSPGLGDTAMYLCATSRDRGLAGQSPYEQYFGPGTRLTVT.

The chain uses TRBV7-9 and TRBJ1-3; weak D call: TRBD1 (5 bases). The CDR3 runs 12 residues. Trimming shortened V by 0 bases and J by 10 bases, and 7 bases separated the two germline ends. CDR1 and CDR2 from the germline V gene are SEHNR and FQNEAQ (reference sequence). The CDR3 coding sequence is TGTGCCAGCAGCTTAGCGGGACCTACCATATATTTT. Protein sequence: CASSLAGPTIYF.